The 10 T cell receptor beta chains below all came from one sample that was sequenced in a study of T cells in Graves' hyperthyroidism and ophthalmopathy. Amplified regions were TCR beta CDR3 sequences from RNA transcripts. RT-PCR in the first round (using the HTBI primer set) targeted the TCR CDR3. One entry per CDR3 protein results from TCRdb running MiXCR on the multiplex PCR reads. The sample yields hundreds of thousands of distinct CDR3 sequences, less than 25% seen once. The sample taken for sequencing was blood. The receptor set was obtained from a man younger than 40 with Graves' ophthalmopathy.

J is TRBJ1-2 and V is TRBV6-1; 7 positions agree with TRBD1. Germline V gene data show CDR1 as MNHNS and CDR2 as SASEGT. After removal of 5 bases from V and 7 bases from J, the junction contained 4 bases not matched to a gene. This CDR3 contains 12 residues. CDR3 residues: CASSMTGLGYTF. The CDR3 DNA is TGTGCCAGCAGTATGACAGGGCTTGGCTACACCTTC.

The chain has TRBV27 and TRBJ2-5; D unclear. The germline CDR1 and CDR2 sequences are MNHEY and SMNVEV (reference sequence). The CDR3 loop spans 11 amino acids. V was cut by 8 bases and J by 7 bases, with 11 bases left in between. The CDR3 region has the DNA TGTGCCAGCGTTTCCTTCGGGACCCAGTACTTC. Its translation is CASVSFGTQYF.

This chain links TRBV10-3 with TRBJ2-7; TRBD2 matches 10 bases. After removal of 2 bases from V and 6 bases from J, the junction contained 7 bases not matched to a gene. This CDR3 has 15 residues. Germline V CDR1 and CDR2: ENHRY, SYGVKD. The CDR3: CAISERASGSGEQYF. The CDR3 DNA reads TGTGCCATCAGTGAGCGGGCTAGCGGGAGTGGCGAGCAGTACTTC.

V and J are TRBV6-2 or TRBV6-3 and TRBJ1-2, with 7 nucleotides matching TRBD1. Germline trimming cut 0 bases from V and 4 bases from J; bases unmatched to any gene: 2. Germline V gene lookup returns CDR1 MNHEY and CDR2 SVGEGT. The CDR3 runs to 14 residues. In DNA, the CDR3 is TGTGCCAGCAGTTACTCGAGGACAGGCTATGGCTACACCTTC. Its translation is CASSYSRTGYGYTF.

This clonotype was recorded at least ten times. The V call is TRBV5-1, the J call TRBJ2-3; a weak D match, TRBD2 (5 bases). The CDR3 loop spans 13 amino acids. Germline V gives CDR1 SGHRS, CDR2 YFSETQ. Between the trimmed V and J ends, which lost 4 bases and 5 bases, there was a span of 11 bases. CDR3 sequence (DNA): TGCGCCAGCAGCCCTCGGACTGGAGATACGCAGTATTTT. Amino acids: CASSPRTGDTQYF.

This clonotype has just a few counts. The rearrangement links TRBV9 to TRBJ2-1, with 14 bases identical to TRBD2. Germline values: CDR1 SGDLS, CDR2 YYNGEE. The length of the CDR3 is 18 residues. The ends lost 1 base at V and 8 bases at J; junction bases unmatched: 11. CDR3 nucleotide sequence: TGTGCCAGCAGCGTAACACAAGGGACTAGCGGGAGTGTTTATGAGCAGTTCTTC. Translation: CASSVTQGTSGSVYEQFF.

This chain connects TRBV28 to TRBJ2-3; D is possibly TRBD2 (5 bases). The CDR3 loop spans 15 amino acids. Germline assignment: CDR1 MDHEN and CDR2 SYDVKM. Trimming cost V 2 bases and J 0 bases, with 9 bases left between them. CDR3 sequence (DNA): TGTGCCAGCAGTTTAGGGAGTCCTAGCACAGATACGCAGTATTTT. Translated: CASSLGSPSTDTQYF.

This clonotype has more than one count but fewer than ten. The J gene is TRBJ2-7, the V gene TRBV28; no clear D. This CDR3 is built from 11 residues. V lost 5 bases, J lost 4 bases, and 6 bases lay in between. CDR1 is MDHEN and CDR2 is SYDVKM in the germline V gene. Here the CDR3 reads CASSVQYEQYF. CDR3 DNA sequence: TGTGCCAGCAGTGTTCAGTACGAGCAGTACTTC.

This clonotype appeared a few times. This chain links TRBV27 with TRBJ1-2; TRBD1 is a possible D gene (6 bases). The CDR3 sequence is 13 residues long. Germline assignment: CDR1 MNHEY and CDR2 SMNVEV (reference sequence). Trimming stripped 6 bases from V and 4 bases from J, with 12 bases between. This CDR3 reads CASRIQGSYGYTF. CDR3 in DNA: TGTGCCAGCAGGATACAGGGTTCCTATGGCTACACCTTC.

This clonotype was picked up a small number of times. V and J are TRBV30 and TRBJ2-3, with 13 positions matching TRBD2. CDR1 is GTSNPN and CDR2 is SVGIG in the germline V gene (reference sequence). The CDR3 covers 15 residues. After removal of 5 bases from V and 6 bases from J, the junction contained 8 bases not matched to a gene. The CDR3 spells CAWAEKLAGGDTQYF. The CDR3, as DNA: TGTGCCTGGGCCGAGAAACTAGCGGGAGGGGATACGCAGTATTTT.